What follows are 22 T cell receptor beta chains derived from one specimen sequenced in a study of control samples from healthy donors and cancer patients. Assay: immunoSEQ multiplex PCR; the TCRdb copy retains only in-frame clones and omits some. The profile shows around 76,000 clones, 89% of them singletons. The sample consisted of PBMCs. The receptors stem from a woman aged 45-65 years with colorectal cancer.

V and J are TRBV19 and TRBJ2-7, with D unresolved. The CDR3 loop spans 13 amino acids. Germline lookup yields CDR1 LNHDA and CDR2 SQIVND (reference sequence). The ends were cut back, 1 base at V and 3 bases at J, with 7 bases in the middle. The CDR3 here is CASSIAPGYEQYV. The CDR3, as DNA: TGTGCCAGTAGTATAGCTCCAGGCTACGAGCAGTACGTC.

J is TRBJ1-1 and V is TRBV6-4; D is undetermined. The CDR3 contains 13 residues. V shed 1 base and J shed 1 base, with 4 bases lying between them. Germline lookup yields CDR1 MRHNA and CDR2 SNTAGT. CDR3 nucleotide sequence: TGTGCCAGCAGTGACTTCACGAACACTGAAGCTTTCTTT. Protein sequence: CASSDFTNTEAFF.

The gene calls are TRBV28 and TRBJ2-2; weak D call: TRBD2 (5 bases). The germline V gene has CDR1 MDHEN and CDR2 SYDVKM. The CDR3 consists of 15 residues. Trimming took off 3 bases at V and 5 bases at J, with 13 bases between the two ends. The CDR3 region has the DNA TGTGCCAGCAGTTTGGGTAGCGATAATACCGGGGAGCTGTTTTTT. It translates to CASSLGSDNTGELFF.

The V call is TRBV18, the J call TRBJ1-1, with 7 bases aligning to TRBD1. The ends lost 5 bases at V and 4 bases at J; junction bases unmatched: 7. Germline V gene sequence: CDR1 KGHSH, CDR2 LQKENI. This CDR3 has 14 amino acids. CDR3 coding DNA: TGTGCCAGCTCAGTGGGGGCAGGGGGCACTGAAGCTTTCTTT. The encoded protein is CASSVGAGGTEAFF.

The CDR3 region is CASSSGLAETDTQYF. Here the CDR3 DNA reads TGTGCCAGCAGTTCGGGACTAGCGGAGACAGATACGCAGTATTTT. This chain connects TRBV28 to TRBJ2-3; 11 nucleotides align to TRBD2. The CDR3 extends over 15 amino acids. The germline gives CDR1 MDHEN, CDR2 SYDVKM. The junction had 3 bases not matched to a gene; V was cut back by 4 bases and J by 3 bases.

This clone was seen just once. V gene TRBV27 combines with J gene TRBJ2-3, with 9 bases identical to TRBD2. Germline V gene lookup returns CDR1 MNHEY and CDR2 SMNVEV (reference sequence). Trimming at V came to 7 bases and at J to 2 bases, leaving 19 bases not matched to a gene. CDR3 length: 19 amino acids. The CDR3 region is CASTKHSGGYPENTDTQYF. The CDR3 DNA sequence: TGTGCCAGCACCAAACATAGCGGGGGCTACCCCGAAAACACAGATACGCAGTATTTT.

The gene calls are TRBV20-1 and TRBJ1-2; weak D call: TRBD1 (5 bases). The CDR3 runs to 15 residues. Trimming stripped 3 bases from V and 5 bases from J, with 19 bases between. Germline CDR1 is DFQATT and CDR2 is SNEGSKA (reference sequence). Here the CDR3 reads CSASPQLRGGYGYTF. For the CDR3, the DNA is TGCAGTGCTAGTCCTCAACTCCGGGGGGGGTATGGCTACACCTTC.

This chain links TRBV6-1 with TRBJ2-5; D remains unclear. CDR1 and CDR2 (germline): MNHNS, SASEGT. V lost 1 base, J lost 5 bases, and 8 bases lay in between. CDR3 length equals 13 residues. The CDR3 here is CASSEVSRETQYF. CDR3 bases: TGTGCCAGCAGTGAAGTCTCGAGGGAGACCCAGTACTTC.

The rearrangement joins TRBV13 to TRBJ2-7; tentatively, D is TRBD1 (6 bases). Germline CDR1 and CDR2: PRHDT and FYEKMQ (reference sequence). V was pared by 5 bases and J by 2 bases, with 16 bases between. The CDR3 loop spans 15 amino acids. The CDR3 DNA sequence: TGTGCCAGCAGCAAATCAGGGGCCCCTGCCTACGAGCAGTACGTC. It translates to CASSKSGAPAYEQYV.

The gene calls are TRBV6-6 and TRBJ2-2, with 10 bases that match TRBD1. The ends lost 5 bases at V and 6 bases at J; junction bases unmatched: 12. The CDR3 has 17 residues. Per the germline V gene, CDR1 is MNHNY and CDR2 is SVGAGI (reference sequence). CDR3 amino acids: CASSPGTGVGGAGELFF. The CDR3 region has the DNA TGTGCCAGCAGTCCCGGGACAGGGGTTGGAGGAGCCGGGGAGCTGTTTTTT.

This clone was found once. The chain has TRBV11-2 and TRBJ2-7; D is uncertain. The germline gives CDR1 SGHAT, CDR2 FQNNGV. The CDR3 has 13 amino acids. The ends were cut back, 2 bases at V and 6 bases at J, with 11 bases in the middle. CDR3 in amino acids: CASSLSPSTEQYV. For the CDR3, the DNA is TGTGCCAGCAGCTTATCCCCGAGCACCGAGCAGTACGTC.

This clone was seen only once. V is TRBV6-5 and J is TRBJ2-5; 8 bases are a match to TRBD2. V gave up 2 bases and J gave up 5 bases; unmatched junction bases: 10. The germline V gene encodes CDR1 MNHEY and CDR2 SVGAGI. CDR3 length: 16 residues. As DNA, the CDR3 is TGTGCCAGCAGTTACGACCCGACTAGCGTGGGCGAGACCCAGTACTTC. It translates to CASSYDPTSVGETQYF.

This chain joins TRBV18 and TRBJ2-1; a weak D match, TRBD2 (6 bases). Per germline, CDR1 KGHSH and CDR2 LQKENI. CDR3 length: 13 amino acids. The V end was cut by 6 bases, the J end by 5 bases, with 11 bases between. CDR3 sequence reads: CASSKGGDNEQFF. Here the CDR3 DNA reads TGTGCCAGCTCGAAAGGCGGGGACAATGAGCAGTTCTTC.

This rearrangement joins TRBV18 to TRBJ2-5; TRBD1 matches at 9 bases. The CDR3 totals 16 residues. Germline V gives CDR1 KGHSH, CDR2 LQKENI. J gave up 5 bases and V 2 bases, and 9 bases lay outside the gene matches. The CDR3 DNA reads as TGTGCCAGCTCACCAGGGACAGGGTCCGGAGGGGAGACCCAGTACTTC. It translates to CASSPGTGSGGETQYF.

The J gene is TRBJ2-3, the V gene TRBV5-1; D might be TRBD1 (6 bases). The V end was cut by 4 bases, the J end by 1 base, with 16 bases between. The CDR3 extends over 16 amino acids. The germline gives CDR1 SGHRS, CDR2 YFSETQ. The CDR3 here is CASSGQQGVGTDTQYF. CDR3 coding DNA: TGCGCCAGCAGCGGACAACAGGGAGTCGGCACAGATACGCAGTATTTT. The entire variable domain, with the rest obtained from reference TRBV5-1 and TRBJ2-3, is as follows: KAGVTQTPRYLIKTRGQQVTLSCSPISGHRSVSWYQQTPGQGLQFLFEYFSETQRNKGNFPGRFSGRQFSNSRSEMNVSTLELGDSALYLCASSGQQGVGTDTQYFGPGTRLTVL.

The chain links TRBV7-3 to TRBJ2-5; either TRBD1 or TRBD2 may fit D (5 bases each). Germline CDR1 and CDR2: SGHTA and FQGTGA. Deletions cut 5 bases from V and 1 base from J, with 8 bases between. The CDR3 spans 13 residues. The CDR3 sequence: CASSRDVQETQYF. CDR3 sequence (DNA): TGTGCCAGCAGCCGGGACGTCCAAGAGACCCAGTACTTC.

The chain combines TRBV28 with TRBJ2-7; a possible D gene is TRBD1 (5 bases). The germline V and J ends were trimmed by 7 bases and 3 bases, with 19 bases remaining between them. The CDR3 covers 15 residues. Germline V gene sequence: CDR1 MDHEN, CDR2 SYDVKM. CDR3 loop: CASTPRAAPVYEQYV. For the CDR3, the DNA is TGTGCCAGCACCCCCAGGGCAGCTCCAGTCTACGAGCAGTACGTC.

The genes are TRBV5-1 and TRBJ1-2, with 7 bases lining up with TRBD1. Germline values: CDR1 SGHRS, CDR2 YFSETQ. This CDR3 comprises 13 residues. The V segment lost 4 bases and the J segment 6 bases; nucleotides outside the gene matches: 6. CDR3 DNA sequence: TGCGCCAGCAGCGCCGGACAGGAGGATGGCTACACCTTC. As protein: CASSAGQEDGYTF.

The table lists this clone with a few counts. The genes are TRBV5-6 and TRBJ2-1; D is ambiguous. The CDR3 runs to 16 residues. Trimming took 1 base from V and 0 from J, leaving 11 bases between them. Germline assignment: CDR1 SGHDT and CDR2 YYEEEE. For the CDR3, the DNA is TGTGCCAGCAGCTTGACGACGGATACCTCCTACAATGAGCAGTTCTTC. It encodes CASSLTTDTSYNEQFF.

The gene calls are TRBV12-3 or TRBV12-4 and TRBJ1-6, with no clear D. The CDR3 runs 13 residues. Trimming left V 1 base short and J 9 bases short, with 7 bases between. As DNA, the CDR3 is TGTGCCAGCAGTTTAGGGTTCAGTTCACCCCTCCACTTT. Amino acids: CASSLGFSSPLHF.

The V gene is TRBV5-8, the J gene TRBJ1-4, with no clear D. The CDR3 is 11 amino acids. V lost 0 bases to trimming and J lost 11 bases, with 5 bases between them. Germline CDR1 is SGHTS and CDR2 is YDEGEE. The CDR3 loop is CASSLEVKLFF. The CDR3 DNA sequence: TGTGCCAGCAGCTTGGAAGTGAAACTGTTTTTT.

This chain uses TRBV3-1 (or the pseudogene TRBV3-2) with TRBJ2-1; the match to TRBD2 covers 8 bases. Per the germline V gene, CDR1 is LGHDT and CDR2 is YNNKEL (reference sequence). Germline trimming cut 1 base from V and 6 bases from J; bases unmatched to any gene: 11. The CDR3 loop spans 17 amino acids. The CDR3 bases are TGTGCCAGCAGCCAAGGGGAGGGGACTAGTAAGGGCAATGAGCAGTTCTTC. Protein product: CASSQGEGTSKGNEQFF.